The 32 T cell receptor beta chains reported below all come from one sample, sequenced in a study of T cell responses to AZD1222 COVID-19 vaccine. TCRdb keeps only in-frame clones here, not all; method: immunoSEQ multiplex PCR. The sample comprises about 150,000 clones, around 93% of which are singletons, and roughly 3.3% rests with the top ten. The sample consisted of peripheral blood, taken 28 days after the second AZD1222 dose. The receptors shown here come from an adult who received the AZD1222 COVID-19 vaccine.

This clone is a singleton in its sample. V gene TRBV20-1 combines with J gene TRBJ2-7; D gene ambiguous. CDR1 is DFQATT, CDR2 SNEGSKA, per germline (reference sequence). V lost 3 bases, J lost 0 bases, and 15 bases lay in between. The CDR3 totals 15 residues. The CDR3, as DNA: TGCAGTGCTAGTAGGACGGGCACCACCTCCTACGAGCAGTACTTC. As protein: CSASRTGTTSYEQYF.

The chain combines TRBV21-1 with TRBJ2-1; the tabulated D call, TRBD2, remains unverified against the DNA. TRBV21-1 is flagged as a pseudogene. The CDR3 loop spans 15 amino acids. CDR3 loop: CASSKGREGLNEQFF. The CDR3 DNA sequence: TGTGCCAGCAGCAAAGGGCGGGAGGGTCTGAATGAGCAGTTCTTC.

J is TRBJ2-7 and V is TRBV9; tentative D call: TRBD1 (5 bases). The CDR3 sequence is 15 residues long. V was clipped by 4 bases and J by 4 bases, with 18 bases between them. Germline V gene sequence: CDR1 SGDLS, CDR2 YYNGEE. This CDR3 reads CASSPQGSRIYEQYF. CDR3 sequence (DNA): TGTGCCAGCAGCCCCCAGGGCTCTCGTATTTACGAGCAGTACTTC.

The chain links TRBV12-3 or TRBV12-4 to TRBJ1-4; possible D gene TRBD1, 5 bases. This CDR3 contains 13 residues. Trimming shortened V by 0 bases and J by 8 bases, and 7 bases separated the two germline ends. The CDR3 DNA is TGTGCCAGCAGTTTAGCGGGGGGAGAAAAACTGTTTTTT. Protein: CASSLAGGEKLFF.

This chain joins TRBV27 and TRBJ2-3; no definite D call. Per the germline V gene, CDR1 is MNHEY and CDR2 is SMNVEV (reference sequence). V shed 6 bases and J shed 5 bases, with 24 bases lying between them. CDR3 length equals 17 residues. The CDR3 loop reads CASSPIFRAYKGDTQYF. In nucleotides, the CDR3 is TGTGCCAGCAGCCCGATTTTCCGGGCCTATAAGGGAGATACGCAGTATTTT.

This clone was observed a single time. The genes are TRBV11-2 and TRBJ2-5; 11 bases line up with TRBD2. Looked up from germline, CDR1 is SGHAT and CDR2 is FQNNGV. The CDR3 is 17 residues long. The V and J ends lost 5 bases and 4 bases, in that order; junction bases with no gene match: 12. The CDR3, as DNA: TGTGCCAGCAGCGCAGGATTACTAGCGGGAGACGGAGAGACCCAGTACTTC. This encodes CASSAGLLAGDGETQYF. The entire variable domain, with the rest obtained from reference TRBV11-2 and TRBJ2-5, is as follows: EAGVAQSPRYKIIEKRQSVAFWCNPISGHATLYWYQQILGQGPKLLIQFQNNGVVDDSQLPKDRFSAERLKGVDSTLKIQPAKLEDSAVYLCASSAGLLAGDGETQYFGPGTRLLVL.

The chain has TRBV7-4 and TRBJ2-3, with 8 bases matching TRBD1. In germline, CDR1 is SGHVT, CDR2 SQSDAQ. The CDR3 extends over 15 amino acids. V shed 3 bases and J 6 bases; nucleotides not matched to a gene: 8. The CDR3 DNA reads TGTGCCAGCAGCTTCAACTGGGACAGGCAGGATACGCAGTATTTT. It yields the protein CASSFNWDRQDTQYF.

The chain has TRBV6-5 and TRBJ1-2; D may be TRBD1 (6 bases). V gave up 2 bases and J gave up 8 bases, with 15 bases separating them. The CDR3 is 14 amino acids. Germline V gives CDR1 MNHEY, CDR2 SVGAGI. CDR3 DNA sequence: TGTGCCAGCAGTTACGCGGGGGGCGCGGTAGGCTACACCTTC. It yields the protein CASSYAGGAVGYTF.

The genes are TRBV29-1 and TRBJ1-2; a possible D gene is TRBD1 (5 bases). This CDR3 is built from 13 residues. V was shortened by 1 base and J by 0 bases, with 6 bases between the two germline ends. Germline CDR1 reads SQVTM; CDR2 reads ANQGSEA. The CDR3 sequence: CSVEAGSNYGYTF. CDR3 nucleotide sequence: TGCAGCGTTGAAGCAGGGTCTAACTATGGCTACACCTTC.

The chain uses TRBV5-1 and TRBJ1-3; D not resolved. CDR3 size: 13 residues. Trimming stripped 3 bases from V and 2 bases from J, with 6 bases between. From germline, CDR1 is SGHRS and CDR2 YFSETQ. The DNA of the CDR3 is TGCGCCAGCAGCTCCCAGGCTGGAAACACCATATATTTT. This translates into CASSSQAGNTIYF.

V usage is TRBV15 and J usage is TRBJ1-4, with TRBD1 as a possible D gene (5 bases). The CDR3 is 15 amino acids. V lost 1 base and J 3 bases, leaving 9 bases between the germline ends. Germline V gene sequence: CDR1 LNHNV, CDR2 YYDKDF (reference sequence). The CDR3, as DNA: TGTGCCACCAGCAGAGTCCAGGGACCTAATGAAAAACTGTTTTTT. Protein: CATSRVQGPNEKLFF.

The chain links TRBV11-2 to TRBJ1-2; TRBD1 might be the D (5 bases). V lost 7 bases and J 2 bases, leaving 8 bases between the germline ends. The length of the CDR3 is 12 residues. CDR1 and CDR2 from the germline V gene are SGHAT and FQNNGV. CDR3 sequence: CASTRGNYGYTF. DNA for the CDR3: TGTGCCAGCACCCGGGGGAACTATGGCTACACCTTC.

This clone appeared a single time. The chain combines TRBV27 with TRBJ1-2; D gene ambiguous. Germline lookup yields CDR1 MNHEY and CDR2 SMNVEV (reference sequence). Trimming shortened V by 4 bases and J by 1 base, and 10 bases separated the two germline ends. The CDR3 extends over 14 amino acids. The CDR3: CASSSLLNNYGYTF. CDR3 in DNA: TGTGCCAGCAGTTCCCTGCTTAATAACTATGGCTACACCTTC.

This sequence joins TRBV19 and TRBJ2-6, with unresolved D. V was pared by 3 bases and J by 0 bases, with 15 bases between. This CDR3 is 18 amino acids long. Germline V gives CDR1 LNHDA, CDR2 SQIVND (reference sequence). The CDR3 nucleotides are TGTGCCAGTAGTATGCGGCCCCCGGTGAGCTCTGGGGCCAACGTCCTGACTTTC. It is translated as CASSMRPPVSSGANVLTF.

The rearrangement uses TRBV18 and TRBJ2-3; unclear D gene. The CDR3 spans 17 residues. Per germline, CDR1 KGHSH and CDR2 LQKENI. V lost 3 bases and J 0 bases, leaving 16 bases between the germline ends. The CDR3 bases are TGTGCCAGCTCACCCCTGAAGGTAGCTCAGAGCACAGATACGCAGTATTTT. This sequence encodes CASSPLKVAQSTDTQYF.

The chain carries TRBV30 and TRBJ1-1; perhaps TRBD1 as D (5 bases). Trimming stripped 4 bases from V and 1 base from J, with 13 bases between. Germline V gene sequence: CDR1 GTSNPN, CDR2 SVGIG (reference sequence). There are 14 residues in the CDR3. This CDR3 reads CAWTGSARNTEAFF. The CDR3 DNA reads TGTGCCTGGACAGGGAGCGCCAGGAACACTGAAGCTTTCTTT. Drawing the rest from reference TRBV30 and TRBJ1-1, the complete variable domain is SQTIHQWPATLVQPVGSPLSLECTVEGTSNPNLYWYRQAAGRGLQLLFYSVGIGQISSEVPQNLSASRPQDRQFILSSKKLLLSDSGFYLCAWTGSARNTEAFFGQGTRLTVV.

The chain combines TRBV27 with TRBJ2-7, with TRBD1 matching 7 bases. CDR3 length: 14 amino acids. The trim removed 3 bases at V and 0 bases at J, leaving 2 bases unmatched. CDR1 and CDR2 from the germline V gene are MNHEY and SMNVEV (reference sequence). CDR3: CASSLDRLSYEQYF. Written as DNA, the CDR3 is TGTGCCAGCAGTTTGGACAGGCTCTCCTACGAGCAGTACTTC.

The V and J genes are TRBV30 and TRBJ1-6, with D tentatively TRBD1 (5 bases). The CDR3 extends over 13 amino acids. The V end lost 3 bases, the J end lost 7 bases, and 10 bases lay between the germline ends. Germline CDR1 reads GTSNPN; CDR2 reads SVGIG (reference sequence). In nucleotides, the CDR3 is TGTGCCTGGAGGGGGCAGAAGAATTCACCCCTCCACTTT. Its protein is CAWRGQKNSPLHF.

The CDR3 loop reads CASSKGTGRRYNSPLHF. The CDR3 DNA reads TGTGCCAGCAGCAAAGGGACAGGGAGACGATATAATTCACCCCTCCACTTT. This chain joins TRBV21-1 and TRBJ1-6; TRBD1, as called in the table, went unchecked against the DNA. TRBV21-1 is a pseudogene. The CDR3 has 17 amino acids.

This chain joins TRBV19 and TRBJ2-1; 9 positions agree with TRBD1. V lost 1 base, J lost 6 bases, and 7 bases stayed unmatched. Germline lookup yields CDR1 LNHDA and CDR2 SQIVND (reference sequence). CDR3 size: 16 residues. CDR3 bases: TGTGCCAGTAGTATAGGCGGGACAGGGTGGTTCAATGAGCAGTTCTTC. This codes for CASSIGGTGWFNEQFF. The full variable domain, completed using reference TRBV19 and TRBJ2-1, is DGGITQSPKYLFRKEGQNVTLSCEQNLNHDAMYWYRQDPGQGLRLIYYSQIVNDFQKGDIAEGYSVSREKKESFPLTVTSAQKNPTAFYLCASSIGGTGWFNEQFFGPGTRLTVL.

CDR3 sequence reads: CASSDTGNQPQHF. The CDR3 region has the DNA TGTGCCAGCAGTGACACAGGGAATCAGCCCCAGCATTTT. The chain has TRBV2 and TRBJ1-5; weak D call: TRBD1 (6 bases). Germline V gene lookup returns CDR1 SNHLY and CDR2 FYNNEI. CDR3 length: 13 amino acids. Deletions cut 3 bases from V and 4 bases from J, with 7 bases between.

The V call is TRBV28, the J call TRBJ2-7, with a weak D call TRBD2 (5 bases). In germline, CDR1 is MDHEN, CDR2 SYDVKM. The V gene lost 7 bases and the J gene lost 5 bases, with 12 bases spanning the gap. The CDR3 has 12 amino acids. The CDR3 is CASTEQRHEQYF. The CDR3 coding sequence is TGTGCCAGCACCGAACAGCGGCACGAGCAGTACTTC.

This chain connects TRBV9 to TRBJ1-3; D not certain. V was trimmed by 3 bases and J by 4 bases, leaving 8 bases between them. From germline, CDR1 is SGDLS and CDR2 YYNGEE. CDR3 length: 13 residues. The CDR3 loop reads CASSGTAGNTIYF. CDR3 coding DNA: TGTGCCAGCAGCGGGACCGCCGGAAACACCATATATTTT.

The chain combines TRBV2 with TRBJ1-1; D perhaps matches TRBD1 (6 bases). The CDR3 is 13 amino acids. CDR1 and CDR2 (germline): SNHLY, FYNNEI. Trimming cost V 8 bases and J 1 base, with 11 bases left between them. CDR3 bases: TGTGCCAGCTACAGGGAGCAGAACACTGAAGCTTTCTTT. It codes for CASYREQNTEAFF.

The rearrangement links TRBV19 to TRBJ1-1, with D possibly TRBD1 on 5 matching bases. V lost 8 bases and J 0 bases, leaving 19 bases between the germline ends. Germline V gene data show CDR1 as LNHDA and CDR2 as SQIVND (reference sequence). CDR3 length: 16 amino acids. The CDR3 protein is CASVSDILGLNTEAFF. As DNA, the CDR3 is TGTGCCAGTGTCTCTGACATCCTGGGACTGAACACTGAAGCTTTCTTT.

The chain uses TRBV5-8 and TRBJ1-5; D ambiguous. V was trimmed by 4 bases and J by 5 bases, leaving 13 bases between them. CDR3 size: 14 residues. CDR1 is SGHTS, CDR2 YDEGEE, per germline. The CDR3 loop reads CASSPLRADQPQHF. The CDR3 bases are TGTGCCAGCAGCCCCCTGAGGGCCGATCAGCCCCAGCATTTT. The variable domain in full, completed from reference TRBV5-8 and TRBJ1-5, reads EAGVTQSPTHLIKTRGQQATLRCSPISGHTSVYWYQQALGLGLQFLLWYDEGEERNRGNFPPRFSGRQFPNYSSELNVNALELEDSALYLCASSPLRADQPQHFGDGTRLSIL.

In this sample, this clone turned up once. At one boundary the junction diverges from the germline segment, which might be a read error. V gene TRBV7-9 combines with J gene TRBJ2-3; 9 bases line up with TRBD2. From germline, CDR1 is SEHNR and CDR2 FQNEAQ (reference sequence). This CDR3 contains 14 residues. The CDR3 bases are TGTGCCAGCAGCCCGCGAAAGACTAGCGGTGGACCCGATTTT. It codes for CASSPRKTSGGPDF.

This clone was counted between two and nine times. The chain combines TRBV5-6 with TRBJ1-2; 9 nucleotides align to TRBD1. After removal of 6 bases from V and 4 bases from J, the junction contained 4 bases not matched to a gene. CDR3 length: 13 residues. CDR1 is SGHDT and CDR2 is YYEEEE in the germline V gene. CDR3 nucleotides: TGTGCCAGCACTACGGGACAGGGCTATGGCTACACCTTC. Translated, it gives CASTTGQGYGYTF.

The V and J genes are TRBV28 and TRBJ2-1; 9 nucleotides align to TRBD1. V lost 6 bases and J lost 6; bases outside the gene matches: 12. CDR1 is MDHEN, CDR2 SYDVKM, per germline. The CDR3 has 16 residues. CDR3 nucleotide sequence: TGTGCCAGCAGCCAACTGGGACAGGGATCTGGCAATGAGCAGTTCTTC. Protein: CASSQLGQGSGNEQFF.

This chain connects TRBV19 to TRBJ1-2; no clear D. Germline assignment: CDR1 LNHDA and CDR2 SQIVND (reference sequence). V shed 5 bases and J shed 2 bases, with 3 bases lying between them. The CDR3 loop spans 11 amino acids. CDR3 DNA sequence: TGTGCCAGTAGTCGCAACTATGGCTACACCTTC. This sequence encodes CASSRNYGYTF.

The CDR3 nucleotides read TGTGCCACCGGGACCTCGACGGGAGAGACCCAGTACTTC. Protein: CATGTSTGETQYF. The chain joins TRBV6-5 to TRBJ2-5; TRBD1 or TRBD2 may be the D gene (5 bases each). V gave up 10 bases and J gave up 4 bases, with 16 bases separating them. Germline V gene lookup returns CDR1 MNHEY and CDR2 SVGAGI. This CDR3 is built from 13 residues.

The chain has TRBV6-1 and TRBJ1-6; D is ambiguous. Trimming pared 4 bases from V and 0 bases from J, leaving 16 bases between. The CDR3 length is 18 residues. CDR1 and CDR2 (germline): MNHNS, SASEGT. The CDR3, as DNA: TGTGCCAGCAGTGGGAGGGCCAAAATTTCCTCCTATAATTCACCCCTCCACTTT. Protein sequence: CASSGRAKISSYNSPLHF.